What follows are 12 T cell receptor beta chains derived from one specimen sequenced in a study of T cell clonality in common variable immunodeficiency. Findings and limits, study-wide: Fewer deletions and N-nucleotide insertions were reportedly seen in common variable immunodeficiency TCR beta sequences.

Their cognate antigens are unknown. Data came from immunoSEQ multiplex PCR; TCRdb stores just in-frame clones and leaves some out. The repertoire yields tens of thousands of clones, none seen only once; the top ten contain roughly 28%. Sequencing used peripheral blood mononuclear cells. All receptors derive from a human donor with common variable immunodeficiency.

This clone appeared many times. Coverage ceases 3 residues before the CDR3 finishes, and the germline J gene fills in the end. The J gene is TRBJ2-7, the V gene TRBV7-3; D possibly corresponds to TRBD2 (6 bases). The CDR3 extends over 16 amino acids. Trimming took 2 bases from V and 2 from J, leaving 16 bases between them. Germline lookup yields CDR1 SGHTA and CDR2 FQGTGA. CDR3 residues: CASSLFLGLRAYEQYF. The sequenced part of the CDR3 DNA is TGTGCCAGCAGCTTATTTCTGGGACTCCGAGCCTACGAG.

Note on this clone: Sequencing ends 3 residues short of the CDR3 end; the germline J gene provides the rest. V gene TRBV7-2 combines with J gene TRBJ2-5; TRBD1 or TRBD2 may be the D gene (7 bases each). Germline V gene data show CDR1 as SGHTA and CDR2 as FQGNSA. This CDR3 comprises 15 residues. V shed 7 bases and J shed 4 bases, with 19 bases lying between them. The CDR3 sequence: CASNPQGGGRETQYF. The part of the CDR3 DNA that was read is TGTGCCAGCAACCCTCAGGGGGGAGGGCGAGAGACC.

This clone was observed at least ten times. The read ends 3 residues before the CDR3 terminus; that terminus is restored from the germline J gene. J is TRBJ2-3 and V is TRBV7-9; TRBD1 agrees at 10 bases. The CDR3 length is 15 residues. From germline, CDR1 is SEHNR and CDR2 FQNEAQ (reference sequence). J gave up 3 bases and V 4 bases, and 4 bases lay outside the gene matches. Incomplete CDR3 DNA: TGTGCCAGCAGCTCCTTGGGACAGGGGACAGATACG. Encoded protein: CASSSLGQGTDT. In full, the CDR3 is CASSSLGQGTDTQYF.

This clone was detected many times. The CDR3 end falls 3 residues outside the read, so it is completed with the germline J gene. The chain recombines TRBV7-9 with TRBJ1-2; the D is unclear. This CDR3 has 14 residues. CDR1 is SEHNR, CDR2 FQNEAQ, per germline (reference sequence). Incomplete CDR3 DNA: TGTGCCAGCAGCTTAGATCCCTCCGCCGGGGGC. It is translated as CASSLDPSAGG. The full CDR3 sequence reads CASSLDPSAGGYTF.

This clone was counted a few times. From the germline J gene comes the end of the CDR3, since the read stops 3 residues before it. The chain links TRBV5-1 to TRBJ2-5, with D maybe TRBD1 (5 bases). The CDR3 extends over 14 amino acids. Germline CDR1 reads SGHRS; CDR2 reads YFSETQ. The V end was cut by 3 bases, the J end by 4 bases, with 13 bases between. The chain's CDR3 is CASSYAPGSETQYF. The sequenced CDR3 bases are TGCGCCAGCAGCTATGCTCCAGGGTCAGAGACC.

This clone has a handful of counts. The read terminates 3 residues before the CDR3 end, so the remaining end is supplied by the germline J gene. This rearrangement joins TRBV18 to TRBJ2-6, with 10 nucleotides matching TRBD1. CDR1 is KGHSH and CDR2 is LQKENI in the germline V gene. CDR3 length equals 19 residues. The V segment lost 3 bases and the J segment 3 bases; nucleotides outside the gene matches: 11. CDR3 DNA (partial): TGTGCCAGCTCACCCGTTGTTACAGGGACAGGGGATGGGGCCAACGTC. It codes for CASSPVVTGTGDGANV. From start to end, the CDR3 is CASSPVVTGTGDGANVLTF.

This clone was seen a few times. The read is 3 residues too short to cover the CDR3 end, so that end is filled in from the germline J gene. The J gene is TRBJ2-1, the V gene TRBV20-1; 9 bases fit TRBD2. There are 17 residues in the CDR3. Per germline, CDR1 DFQATT and CDR2 SNEGSKA (reference sequence). The trim removed 5 bases at V and 9 bases at J, leaving 20 bases unmatched. The CDR3: CSADPAPLLAGTSEQFF. The CDR3 bases that were read are TGCAGTGCTGACCCCGCACCATTACTAGCGGGTACGAGTGAG.

Points on this clone: Read data end 3 residues before the CDR3 end; the end is taken from the germline J gene. This chain links TRBV19 with TRBJ2-1, with 7 bases that match TRBD2. V shed 3 bases, J shed 7 bases, and the junction held 3 bases outside the gene matches. This CDR3 is 13 amino acids long. The germline CDR1 and CDR2 sequences are LNHDA and SQIVND (reference sequence). CDR3 DNA (partial): TGTGCCAGTAGTATTGGGGGGGTGAATGAG. This sequence encodes CASSIGGVNE. The CDR3 in full is CASSIGGVNEQFF.

This clone was counted a few times. At one boundary the junction diverges from the germline segment, which might be a read error. The read is 3 residues too short to cover the CDR3 end, so that end is filled in from the germline J gene. The rearrangement uses TRBV19 and TRBJ2-3; 11 positions match TRBD2. The CDR3 length is 15 residues. Germline V gene data show CDR1 as LNHDA and CDR2 as SQIVND (reference sequence). This chain's CDR3 is CASSAGLAVTGTQYF. The sequenced CDR3 bases are TGTGCCAGTAGTGCGGGACTAGCGGTCACAGGTACG. The variable domain in full, with the rest retrieved from reference TRBV19 and TRBJ2-3, is DGGITQSPKYLFRKEGQNVTLSCEQNLNHDAMYWYRQDPGQGLRLIYYSQIVNDFQKGDIAEGYSVSREKKESFPLTVTSAQKNPTAFYLCASSAGLAVTGTQYFGPGTRLTVL.

This clone was seen at least ten times. Read data end 3 residues before the CDR3 end; the end is taken from the germline J gene. J is TRBJ2-1 and V is TRBV13; 14 nucleotides line up with TRBD2. CDR3 size: 15 residues. Trimming took 3 bases from V and 7 from J; bases not matched to a gene: 2. Germline CDR1 reads PRHDT; CDR2 reads FYEKMQ (reference sequence). This chain's CDR3 is CASSLGLAGVNEQFF. The sequenced part of the CDR3 DNA is TGTGCCAGCAGCTTGGGACTAGCGGGAGTTAATGAG.

Only a few counts were recorded for this clone. The observed sequence ends 3 residues before the CDR3 terminus, with the missing tail filled in from the germline J gene. This chain uses TRBV19 with TRBJ2-7; 9 bases map to TRBD1. Per germline, CDR1 LNHDA and CDR2 SQIVND (reference sequence). The CDR3 consists of 17 residues. Trimming at V came to 5 bases and at J to 0 bases, leaving 11 bases not matched to a gene. The DNA read from the CDR3 is TGTGCCAGTAGTGTCACCCTTCGACAGGGGGGCTCCTACGAG. It yields the protein CASSVTLRQGGSYE. The full CDR3 is CASSVTLRQGGSYEQYF.

This clone was recorded many times. The CDR3 end falls 3 residues outside the read, so it is completed with the germline J gene. This rearrangement joins TRBV5-5 to TRBJ1-3; D remains unclear. V was clipped by 0 bases and J by 0 bases, with 7 bases between them. The CDR3 totals 15 residues. CDR1 and CDR2 from the germline V gene are SGHKS and YYEKEE (reference sequence). CDR3 loop: CASSLGPSSGNTIYF. CDR3 DNA (partial): TGTGCCAGCAGCTTGGGTCCTTCCTCTGGAAACACC.